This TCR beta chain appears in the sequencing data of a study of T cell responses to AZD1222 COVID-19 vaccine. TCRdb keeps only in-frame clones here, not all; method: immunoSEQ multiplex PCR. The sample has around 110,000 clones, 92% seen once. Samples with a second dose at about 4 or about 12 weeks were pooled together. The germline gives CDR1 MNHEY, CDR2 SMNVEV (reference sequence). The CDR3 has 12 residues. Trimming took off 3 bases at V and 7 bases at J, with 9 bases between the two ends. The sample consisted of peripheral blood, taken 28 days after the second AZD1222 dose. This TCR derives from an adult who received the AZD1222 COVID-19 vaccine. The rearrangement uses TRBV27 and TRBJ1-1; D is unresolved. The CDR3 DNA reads TGTGCCAGCAGTTTTAAGTTTGGTGAAGCTTTCTTT. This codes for CASSFKFGEAFF.